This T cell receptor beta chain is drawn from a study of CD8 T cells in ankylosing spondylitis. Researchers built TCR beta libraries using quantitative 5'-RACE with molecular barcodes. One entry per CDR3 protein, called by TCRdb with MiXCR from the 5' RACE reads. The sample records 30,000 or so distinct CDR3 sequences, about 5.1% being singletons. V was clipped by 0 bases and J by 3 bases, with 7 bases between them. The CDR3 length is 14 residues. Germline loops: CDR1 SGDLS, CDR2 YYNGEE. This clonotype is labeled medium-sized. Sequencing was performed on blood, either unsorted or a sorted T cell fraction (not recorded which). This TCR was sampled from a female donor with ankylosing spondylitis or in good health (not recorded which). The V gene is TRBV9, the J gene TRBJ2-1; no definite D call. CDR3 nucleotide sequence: TGTGCCAGCAGCGTAGTGGGGAACTACAATGAGCAGTTCTTC. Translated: CASSVVGNYNEQFF.